Listed below are T cell receptor beta chains from one sample, sequenced in a study of identical twins. TCRdb itself ran the 5' RACE reads through MiXCR, one entry per CDR3 protein. The sample holds some 500,000 distinct CDR3 sequences, 7.5% to 10% seen once. The sample also formed part of further work on yellow fever vaccine responses in identical twins.

What was sequenced was PBMCs. Source of these receptors: a young woman in good health. Each CDR3 is given with its conserved first and last residue. A D gene is named only where the DNA matches it firmly. The size field is filled for only some rows; it gives once, few, many or a size class.

J gene: TRBJ1-2
CDR3 length: 13
V gene: TRBV12-3/TRBV12-4
D gene: TRBD1
clone size: few
CDR3 DNA: TGTGCCAGCACCGAGACAGGGTACTATGGCTACACCTTC
CDR3 protein: CASTETGYYGYTF

J gene: TRBJ2-1
CDR3 length: 12
V gene: TRBV12-3/TRBV12-4
D gene: TRBD2
clone size: many
CDR3 DNA: TGTGCCAGCAGTCCACTAGCGGGAGTGAGTTTCTTC
CDR3 protein: CASSPLAGVSFF

J gene: TRBJ2-5
CDR3 length: 15
V gene: TRBV12-3/TRBV12-4
D gene: TRBD1
clone size: .
CDR3 DNA: TGTGCCAGCAGTTCTAGACAGGGGGTAGGGGAGACCCAGTACTTC
CDR3 protein: CASSSRQGVGETQYF

J gene: TRBJ2-7
CDR3 length: 14
V gene: TRBV5-1
D gene: TRBD1
clone size: many
CDR3 DNA: TGCGCCAGCAGCTTGACGACAGGGCCCGACGAGCAGTACTTC
CDR3 protein: CASSLTTGPDEQYF

J gene: TRBJ2-5
CDR3 length: 13
V gene: TRBV20-1
D gene: .
clone size: few
CDR3 DNA: TGCAGTGCTGGCGGACACCTCCAAGAGACCCAGTACTTC
CDR3 protein: CSAGGHLQETQYF

J gene: TRBJ1-6
CDR3 length: 13
V gene: TRBV30
D gene: .
clone size: few
CDR3 DNA: TGTGCCTCCCAGAGGGGGAATAATTCACCCCTCCACTTT
CDR3 protein: CASQRGNNSPLHF

J gene: TRBJ1-1
CDR3 length: 14
V gene: TRBV11-2
D gene: .
clone size: few
CDR3 DNA: TGTGCCAGCAGCTTAGGGTTACAGGGTACTGAAGCTTTCTTT
CDR3 protein: CASSLGLQGTEAFF

J gene: TRBJ2-1
CDR3 length: 12
V gene: TRBV20-1
D gene: TRBD2
clone size: .
CDR3 DNA: TGCCTTGGACTAGCATGTCTTCATGAGCAGTTCTTC
CDR3 protein: CLGLACLHEQFF

J gene: TRBJ1-1
CDR3 length: 12
V gene: TRBV4-2
D gene: .
clone size: few
CDR3 DNA: TGTGCCAGCCGAAGGCAAGCCACTGAAGCTTTCTTT
CDR3 protein: CASRRQATEAFF

J gene: TRBJ2-2
CDR3 length: 14
V gene: TRBV5-1
D gene: .
clone size: .
CDR3 DNA: TGCGCCAGCTGGCAAGGTGGTTACACCGGGGAGCTGTTTTTT
CDR3 protein: CASWQGGYTGELFF

J gene: TRBJ2-4
CDR3 length: 13
V gene: TRBV4-3
D gene: .
clone size: many
CDR3 DNA: TGCGCCAGCAGCCAAGGACAGTCTAACATTCAGTACTTC
CDR3 protein: CASSQGQSNIQYF

J gene: TRBJ2-7
CDR3 length: 13
V gene: TRBV12-3/TRBV12-4
D gene: .
clone size: .
CDR3 DNA: TGTGCCAGCAGTTTTGGGGATGTCTACGAGCAGTACTTC
CDR3 protein: CASSFGDVYEQYF

J gene: TRBJ2-7
CDR3 length: 15
V gene: TRBV20-1
D gene: TRBD2
clone size: .
CDR3 DNA: TGCAGTGCGGTAGACGTCCGCGGGAGGCCCTACGAGCAGTACTTC
CDR3 protein: CSAVDVRGRPYEQYF

J gene: TRBJ2-3
CDR3 length: 15
V gene: TRBV29-1
D gene: .
clone size: .
CDR3 DNA: TGCAGCGTTCTACGGGACGCAATTAGCACAGATACGCAGTATTTT
CDR3 protein: CSVLRDAISTDTQYF

J gene: TRBJ2-1
CDR3 length: 13
V gene: TRBV20-1
D gene: .
clone size: few
CDR3 DNA: TGCAGTACGAGAGAGTTTTCCTACAATGAGCAGTTCTTC
CDR3 protein: CSTREFSYNEQFF

J gene: TRBJ2-3
CDR3 length: 17
V gene: TRBV10-3
D gene: .
clone size: few
CDR3 DNA: TGTGCCATCAGTGAGTCTATCGGACTATCGTTCACAGATACGCAGTATTTT
CDR3 protein: CAISESIGLSFTDTQYF

J gene: TRBJ1-1
CDR3 length: 11
V gene: TRBV2
D gene: .
clone size: .
CDR3 DNA: TGTGCCAGCACCACAGGGCCAGAAGCTTTCTTT
CDR3 protein: CASTTGPEAFF

J gene: TRBJ2-5
CDR3 length: 14
V gene: TRBV29-1
D gene: TRBD2
clone size: many
CDR3 DNA: TGCAGCGCCTTACGTCTAGCGGACCAAGAGACCCAGTACTTC
CDR3 protein: CSALRLADQETQYF

J gene: TRBJ2-3
CDR3 length: 16
V gene: TRBV12-3/TRBV12-4
D gene: .
clone size: .
CDR3 DNA: TGTGCCAGCACCCCGTGGACAGTAATGGGCACAGATACGCAGTATTTT
CDR3 protein: CASTPWTVMGTDTQYF

J gene: TRBJ1-6
CDR3 length: 16
V gene: TRBV5-4
D gene: .
clone size: .
CDR3 DNA: TGTGCCAGCAGCCTGCTCGGTATGGGGACCTCCAATCCCCTCCACTTT
CDR3 protein: CASSLLGMGTSNPLHF

J gene: TRBJ2-1
CDR3 length: 13
V gene: TRBV11-2
D gene: .
clone size: .
CDR3 DNA: TGTGCCAGCGGAGGGAGACAGTACAATGAGCAGTTCTTC
CDR3 protein: CASGGRQYNEQFF

J gene: TRBJ2-5
CDR3 length: 13
V gene: TRBV29-1
D gene: TRBD2
clone size: few
CDR3 DNA: TGCAGCGTTGGGACTAGCGGGAAAGAGACCCAGTACTTC
CDR3 protein: CSVGTSGKETQYF

J gene: TRBJ1-1
CDR3 length: 11
V gene: TRBV20-1
D gene: .
clone size: many
CDR3 DNA: TGCAGTGCTGGACGGTACACTGAAGCTTTCTTT
CDR3 protein: CSAGRYTEAFF

J gene: TRBJ1-5
CDR3 length: 16
V gene: TRBV18
D gene: TRBD1
clone size: few
CDR3 DNA: TGTGCCAGCTCAGCGGGGGCAGGGGGCCGGAATCAGCCCCAGCATTTT
CDR3 protein: CASSAGAGGRNQPQHF

J gene: TRBJ1-5
CDR3 length: 15
V gene: TRBV4-2
D gene: .
clone size: .
CDR3 DNA: TGTGCCAGCAGCCGACAGATAGATAGCAATCAGCCCCAGCATTTT
CDR3 protein: CASSRQIDSNQPQHF

J gene: TRBJ2-7
CDR3 length: 15
V gene: TRBV7-2
D gene: TRBD1
clone size: many
CDR3 DNA: TGTGCCAGCAGCTTAGATGTGACAGGGCCCTACGAGCAGTACTTC
CDR3 protein: CASSLDVTGPYEQYF

J gene: TRBJ2-7
CDR3 length: 14
V gene: TRBV7-9
D gene: .
clone size: many
CDR3 DNA: TGTGCCAGCAGCTCGGGTCGGGAAATCGACGAGCAGTACTTC
CDR3 protein: CASSSGREIDEQYF

J gene: TRBJ2-7
CDR3 length: 11
V gene: TRBV29-1
D gene: .
clone size: few
CDR3 DNA: TGCAGCGTTGAATCAACCTACGAGCAGTACTTC
CDR3 protein: CSVESTYEQYF

J gene: TRBJ1-5
CDR3 length: 15
V gene: TRBV7-2
D gene: .
clone size: .
CDR3 DNA: TGTGCCAGCAGCTTAATTCACCCTTTAAATCAGCCCCAGCATTTT
CDR3 protein: CASSLIHPLNQPQHF

J gene: TRBJ2-7
CDR3 length: 16
V gene: TRBV29-1
D gene: TRBD2
clone size: .
CDR3 DNA: TGCAGCGTTAAGGGGGGCCCTAGCGGGAGATTCTACGAGCAGTACTTC
CDR3 protein: CSVKGGPSGRFYEQYF

J gene: TRBJ2-1
CDR3 length: 15
V gene: TRBV28
D gene: .
clone size: few
CDR3 DNA: TGTGCCAGCAGTCCGAAGACAGGAATCTACAATGAGCAGTTCTTC
CDR3 protein: CASSPKTGIYNEQFF

J gene: TRBJ2-3
CDR3 length: 13
V gene: TRBV20-1
D gene: .
clone size: many
CDR3 DNA: TGCAGTGCTAGCTTAGCGGGCACAGATACGCAGTATTTT
CDR3 protein: CSASLAGTDTQYF

J gene: TRBJ2-7
CDR3 length: 16
V gene: TRBV12-3/TRBV12-4
D gene: .
clone size: many
CDR3 DNA: TGTGCCAGCAGTTTGGAGGGGACCAGGGGGTCCTACGAGCAGTACTTC
CDR3 protein: CASSLEGTRGSYEQYF

J gene: TRBJ2-3
CDR3 length: 19
V gene: TRBV4-1
D gene: TRBD2
clone size: .
CDR3 DNA: TGCGCCAGCAGCCAAGATCCCCCCCTTACTAGCGGGATTGCAGATACGCAGTATTTT
CDR3 protein: CASSQDPPLTSGIADTQYF

J gene: TRBJ2-3
CDR3 length: 14
V gene: TRBV20-1
D gene: TRBD2
clone size: .
CDR3 DNA: TGCAGTGCTTCCGGGACTAGCGGCAGAAATACGCAGTATTTT
CDR3 protein: CSASGTSGRNTQYF

J gene: TRBJ2-5
CDR3 length: 12
V gene: TRBV15
D gene: .
clone size: few
CDR3 DNA: TGTGCCACCAGCAGAGTCGCGGGGACCCAGTACTTC
CDR3 protein: CATSRVAGTQYF

J gene: TRBJ2-5
CDR3 length: 15
V gene: TRBV5-1
D gene: .
clone size: many
CDR3 DNA: TGCGCCAGCAGCCAGGACGGACTCTCCCAAGAGACCCAGTACTTC
CDR3 protein: CASSQDGLSQETQYF

J gene: TRBJ1-1
CDR3 length: 14
V gene: TRBV3-1
D gene: .
clone size: few
CDR3 DNA: TGTGCCAGCAGCCATATTAAAGGGGGTTCTGAAGCTTTCTTT
CDR3 protein: CASSHIKGGSEAFF

J gene: TRBJ1-5
CDR3 length: 12
V gene: TRBV20-1
D gene: .
clone size: few
CDR3 DNA: TGCAGTGCTAGAGATCTTAGTCAGCCCCAGCATTTT
CDR3 protein: CSARDLSQPQHF

J gene: TRBJ1-1
CDR3 length: 17
V gene: TRBV9
D gene: TRBD1
clone size: .
CDR3 DNA: TGTGCCAGCAGCGCAGGGGACAGGAAAGGTCTAGGCACTGAAGCTTTCTTT
CDR3 protein: CASSAGDRKGLGTEAFF

J gene: TRBJ2-2
CDR3 length: 14
V gene: TRBV6-4
D gene: .
clone size: .
CDR3 DNA: TGTGCCAGCAGTAAAGGGGAAGGTCCCGGGGAGCTGTTTTTT
CDR3 protein: CASSKGEGPGELFF

J gene: TRBJ2-3
CDR3 length: 14
V gene: TRBV29-1
D gene: TRBD2
clone size: many
CDR3 DNA: TGCAGCGGTACGAGCGGGGGGGGCGCAGATACGCAGTATTTT
CDR3 protein: CSGTSGGGADTQYF

J gene: TRBJ1-2
CDR3 length: 15
V gene: TRBV28
D gene: .
clone size: .
CDR3 DNA: TGTGCCAGCTGCATGGAGGGGCTGGCAGCATATGGCTACACCTTC
CDR3 protein: CASCMEGLAAYGYTF

J gene: TRBJ2-7
CDR3 length: 15
V gene: TRBV2
D gene: TRBD2
clone size: .
CDR3 DNA: TGTGCCAGCATTCCCCGGGGAGGGATTCCCTACGAGCAGTACTTC
CDR3 protein: CASIPRGGIPYEQYF

J gene: TRBJ1-1
CDR3 length: 16
V gene: TRBV7-2
D gene: TRBD1
clone size: many
CDR3 DNA: TGTGCCAGCAGCCATGACAGGGGGGCTCCGGGGACTGAAGCTTTCTTT
CDR3 protein: CASSHDRGAPGTEAFF

J gene: TRBJ2-5
CDR3 length: 14
V gene: TRBV5-1
D gene: TRBD2
clone size: .
CDR3 DNA: TGCGCCAGCAGCTTGGGGACTAGCGGGGAGACCCAGTACTTC
CDR3 protein: CASSLGTSGETQYF

J gene: TRBJ2-1
CDR3 length: 18
V gene: TRBV7-8
D gene: TRBD2
clone size: many
CDR3 DNA: TGTGCCAGCAGCTTAGCGTCCACTAGCGGGGGACAACACAATGAGCAGTTCTTC
CDR3 protein: CASSLASTSGGQHNEQFF

J gene: TRBJ2-4
CDR3 length: 14
V gene: TRBV5-1
D gene: .
clone size: many
CDR3 DNA: TGCGCCAGCAGCGCCACAGGGTTTCGAAACATTCAGTACTTC
CDR3 protein: CASSATGFRNIQYF

J gene: TRBJ2-2
CDR3 length: 12
V gene: TRBV4-2
D gene: .
clone size: .
CDR3 DNA: TGTGCCAGCAGCCAAGGGTTCTTGGAGCTGTTTTTT
CDR3 protein: CASSQGFLELFF

J gene: TRBJ1-4
CDR3 length: 12
V gene: TRBV30
D gene: .
clone size: .
CDR3 DNA: TGTGCCTGGAACCGGATTAATGAAAAACTGTTTTTT
CDR3 protein: CAWNRINEKLFF

J gene: TRBJ2-1
CDR3 length: 14
V gene: TRBV10-3
D gene: TRBD2
clone size: many
CDR3 DNA: TGTGCCATCAGTGAGCGGGCTAGCGGGGATGAGCAGTTCTTC
CDR3 protein: CAISERASGDEQFF

J gene: TRBJ2-3
CDR3 length: 13
V gene: TRBV6-2/TRBV6-3
D gene: .
clone size: many
CDR3 DNA: TGTGCCAGCAGTTACTCCGAAACTGATACGCAGTATTTT
CDR3 protein: CASSYSETDTQYF

J gene: TRBJ2-7
CDR3 length: 13
V gene: TRBV12-3/TRBV12-4
D gene: TRBD2
clone size: .
CDR3 DNA: TGTGCCAGCAGTTTCGGGACTAATTACGAGCAGTACTTC
CDR3 protein: CASSFGTNYEQYF

J gene: TRBJ2-5
CDR3 length: 13
V gene: TRBV7-8
D gene: .
clone size: .
CDR3 DNA: TGTGCCAGCAGCTTAGGGGCCCGGGGGACCCAGTACTTC
CDR3 protein: CASSLGARGTQYF

J gene: TRBJ1-1
CDR3 length: 14
V gene: TRBV4-1
D gene: .
clone size: few
CDR3 DNA: TGCGCCAGCAGCCAAGATCCCGGGGACACTGAAGCTTTCTTT
CDR3 protein: CASSQDPGDTEAFF

J gene: TRBJ2-7
CDR3 length: 14
V gene: TRBV6-2/TRBV6-3
D gene: .
clone size: .
CDR3 DNA: TGTGCCAGCAGTTACTCACAGGGTGGCTACGAGCAGTACTTC
CDR3 protein: CASSYSQGGYEQYF